This paragraph covers one T cell receptor beta chain sequence. Antigen: not known. The sample originates from a study of CD8+CD57+ T cells in acquired aplastic anemia. Study information: The average for DNA from sorted CD4+ and CD8+ cells was 3.2 ug.

TCR beta VDJ combinations and CDR3 sequences were profiled from genomic DNA. A single record per CDR3 protein comes from TCRdb applying MiXCR to the reads. The sample gives 100,000 to 150,000 distinct CDR3 sequences, almost 40% of which show up once; 2.6% is in the top ten. There are 16 residues in the CDR3. Per the germline V gene, CDR1 is MGHDK and CDR2 is SYGVNS. The V end was cut by 2 bases, the J end by 3 bases, with 14 bases between. For sequencing, patients were chosen who had shown expansion of CD8+CD57+ cells by flow cytometry. As a group, the patients uniformly had severe acquired aplastic anemia. No patient had been given any therapy when blood was sampled. Broader study findings: Shared by patients and controls, around 27 CD8+ CDR3s were abundant in patients.

Sequenced: sorted CD4+, CD8+, or CD8+CD57+ T cells (not recorded which) from PBMCs. The chain employs TRBV25-1 and TRBJ2-1; TRBD1 is a possible D gene (6 bases). This TCR was recovered from a human donor with aplastic anemia. The CDR3 DNA reads as TGTGCCAGCAGTGAACTTTTATCAGGGGACTACAATGAGCAGTTCTTC. Translation gives CASSELLSGDYNEQFF.